Here is one TCR beta chain with its context. This specimen belongs to a study of OX40 agonist ivuxolimab in advanced cancers. Across the whole study: Partial responses were observed in three patients, of whom one had hepatocellular carcinoma and two had cutaneous melanoma.

The data were produced by immunoSEQ multiplex PCR, yet TCRdb's version contains in-frame clones alone and is incomplete. The sample has some 44,000 clones, approximately 86% seen once. After removal of 6 bases from V and 4 bases from J, the junction contained 13 bases not matched to a gene. CDR1 is LNHDA, CDR2 SQIVND, per germline (reference sequence). The CDR3 consists of 18 residues. V and J are TRBV19 and TRBJ2-3; 13 positions match TRBD2. Sequenced material: CD4+ or CD8+ T cells sorted from blood, taken in a trial of the OX40 agonist ivuxolimab. This TCR was sampled from an adult with an advanced solid tumor such as melanoma, head and neck, liver or kidney cancer. Here the CDR3 DNA reads TGTGCCAGTAGATTCCATCCTACTAGCGGGAGGGGGGCAGATACGCAGTATTTT. Encoded protein: CASRFHPTSGRGADTQYF.